A selection of T cell receptor beta chains follows, all from one sample in a study of TIL therapy for anti-PD-1-resistant metastatic lung cancer. Libraries were prepared by immunoSEQ multiplex PCR; TCRdb keeps only in-frame clonotypes and omits some of them. The sample yields 7,000 or so clones, 60% to 65% seen once. Sequencing used tumor tissue, obtained at baseline. The receptors originated from a person between 30 and 79 years old with non-small cell lung cancer. The CDR3 runs from the conserved cysteine through the conserved F or W. Fields, in order: clone size, V gene, CDR3 protein. Size values are once, few and many counts, or a class for expanded clones, and some rows have none.

NA	TRBV19	CASSIPRRQGASNQPQHF
NA	TRBV11-2	CASSPLRGAYTGELFF
few	TRBV7-9	CASSLAGTGGQPQHF
NA	TRBV2	CASGVLGVGEQYF
few	TRBV2	CASSAEGRGFSPLHF
NA	TRBV28	CASSRLAGVFEQYF
NA	TRBV9	CASSVGHWDSQETQYF
NA	TRBV30	CAWSVGRGVGGYTF
medium-sized	TRBV30	CAWSGNRYGYGYTF
NA	TRBV9	CASSGTARETQYF
few	TRBV19	CASSPRWSLNTEAFF
NA	TRBV10-3	CAISDEGLAHEQFF
NA	TRBV6-2/TRBV6-3	CASSWPTSPERDTQYF
few	TRBV5-4	CASSFPGQGVYEQYF
few	TRBV29-1	CSVEDGAGNTIYF
NA	TRBV15	CATSRGGGESTEAFF
NA	TRBV10-2	CASSVGTGTQETQYF
few	TRBV5-1	CASSYLLAGGTGELFF
NA	TRBV7-8	CASSLQSTGAYYNSPLHF
NA	TRBV2	CASTSGDTQYF
NA	TRBV5-5	CASSLDNSGQIRLKQYF
NA	TRBV14	CASSQDRGQGSVRGYTF
NA	TRBV28	CASSSWAGTQETQYF
once	TRBV11-2	CASSLALAGGKSGEQYF
few	TRBV19	CASSTLAGEINEQFF
NA	TRBV6-6	CASSYDGTGDQPQHF
NA	TRBV5-1	CASSANPLAGDQETQYF
NA	TRBV5-1	CASSLEGTLARELFF
few	TRBV30	CAWSSGSGQPQHF
few	TRBV6-2/TRBV6-3	CASSDQGRGHQPQHF
NA	TRBV6-5	CASSYSYDSRGYTF
NA	TRBV19	CASSIGSGSGKTDTQYF